This T cell receptor (beta chain) was identified in a study of shared clonotypes between healthy human individuals. General study findings and limits: An anticipated effect of sequencing depth on clonotype sharing among donors was recognized.

Between the trimmed V and J ends, which lost 4 bases and 3 bases, there was a span of 14 bases. CDR3 length: 14 amino acids. The germline gives CDR1 SGHDT, CDR2 YYEEEE. Data came from immunoSEQ multiplex PCR; TCRdb stores just in-frame clones and leaves some out. The data hold approximately 500,000 clones, with around 85% observed a single time. On this clone: Its antigen remains unknown. This probably arose from a read error, given a far larger clone one base away.

This TCR came from a middle-aged woman in good health. Some clones in this sample may be carry-over from other donors' samples. The gene calls are TRBV5-6 and TRBJ2-7, with D maybe TRBD1 (6 bases). The sequencing input was PBMCs. CDR3 nucleotides: TGTGCCAGCAGCAACCAGGGACACGACTACGAGCAGTACTTC. It encodes CASSNQGHDYEQYF.